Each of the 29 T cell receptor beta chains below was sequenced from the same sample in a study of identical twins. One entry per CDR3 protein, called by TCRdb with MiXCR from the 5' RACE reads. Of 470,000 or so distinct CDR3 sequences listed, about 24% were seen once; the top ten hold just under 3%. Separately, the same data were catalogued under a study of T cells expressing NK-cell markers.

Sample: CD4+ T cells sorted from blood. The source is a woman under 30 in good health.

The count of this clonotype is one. CDR3 nucleotide sequence: TGTGCCAGCTCGACGGGGAACACCGGGGAGCTGTTTTTT. It yields the protein CASSTGNTGELFF. This chain links TRBV18 with TRBJ2-2, with unresolved D. Trimming took off 6 bases at V and 1 base at J, with 6 bases between the two ends. In germline, CDR1 is KGHSH, CDR2 LQKENI. The CDR3 is 13 amino acids.

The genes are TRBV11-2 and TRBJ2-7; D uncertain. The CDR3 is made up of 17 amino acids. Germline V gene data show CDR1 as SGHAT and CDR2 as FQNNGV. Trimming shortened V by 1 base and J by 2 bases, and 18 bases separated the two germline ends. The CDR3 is CASSLGISAATAYEQYF. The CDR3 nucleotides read TGTGCCAGCAGCTTAGGAATATCGGCAGCCACCGCCTACGAGCAGTACTTC.

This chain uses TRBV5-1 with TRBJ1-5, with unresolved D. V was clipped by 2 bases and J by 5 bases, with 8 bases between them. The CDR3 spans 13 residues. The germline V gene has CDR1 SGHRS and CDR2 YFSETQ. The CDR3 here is CASSFYGDQPQHF. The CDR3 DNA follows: TGCGCCAGCAGCTTTTACGGGGATCAGCCCCAGCATTTT.

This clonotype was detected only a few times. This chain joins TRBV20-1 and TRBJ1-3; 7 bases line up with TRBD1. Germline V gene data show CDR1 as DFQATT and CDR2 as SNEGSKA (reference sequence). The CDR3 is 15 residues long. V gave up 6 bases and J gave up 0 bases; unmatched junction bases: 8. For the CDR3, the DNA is TGCAGTGCCTCACGACAGGGTTACTCTGGAAACACCATATATTTT. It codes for CSASRQGYSGNTIYF.

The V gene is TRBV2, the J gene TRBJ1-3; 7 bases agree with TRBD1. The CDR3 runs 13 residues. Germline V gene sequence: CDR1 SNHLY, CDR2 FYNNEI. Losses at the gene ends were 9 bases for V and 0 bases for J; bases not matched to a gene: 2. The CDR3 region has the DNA TGTGCCAGACGGGACAGCTCTGGAAACACCATATATTTT. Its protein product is CARRDSSGNTIYF.

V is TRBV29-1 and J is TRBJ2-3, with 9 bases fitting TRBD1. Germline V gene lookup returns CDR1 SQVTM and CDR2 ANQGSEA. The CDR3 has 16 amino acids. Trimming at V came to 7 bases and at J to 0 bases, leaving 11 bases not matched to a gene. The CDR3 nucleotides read TGCAGCGCCTACTGGGGGGGACAGGGCAGCACAGATACGCAGTATTTT. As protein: CSAYWGGQGSTDTQYF.

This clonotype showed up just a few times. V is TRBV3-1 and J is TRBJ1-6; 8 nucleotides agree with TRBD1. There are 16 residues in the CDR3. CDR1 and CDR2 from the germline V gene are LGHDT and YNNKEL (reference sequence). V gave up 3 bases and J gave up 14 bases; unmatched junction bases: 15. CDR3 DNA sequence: TGTGCCAGCAGCCAGACAGGGGCCGGAAGAATTCAGACCCTCCACTTT. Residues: CASSQTGAGRIQTLHF.

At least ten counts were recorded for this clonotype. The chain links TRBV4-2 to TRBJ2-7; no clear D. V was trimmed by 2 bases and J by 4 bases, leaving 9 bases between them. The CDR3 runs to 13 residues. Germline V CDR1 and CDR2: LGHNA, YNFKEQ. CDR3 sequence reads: CASSQQDGYEQYF. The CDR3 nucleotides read TGTGCCAGCAGCCAACAGGACGGGTACGAGCAGTACTTC.

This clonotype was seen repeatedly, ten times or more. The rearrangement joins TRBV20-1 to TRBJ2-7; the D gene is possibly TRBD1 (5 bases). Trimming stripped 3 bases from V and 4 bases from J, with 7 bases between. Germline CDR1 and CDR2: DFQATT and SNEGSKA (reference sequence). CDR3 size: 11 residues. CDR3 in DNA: TGCAGTGCTAGCGCAGGGTACGAGCAGTACTTC. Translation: CSASAGYEQYF.

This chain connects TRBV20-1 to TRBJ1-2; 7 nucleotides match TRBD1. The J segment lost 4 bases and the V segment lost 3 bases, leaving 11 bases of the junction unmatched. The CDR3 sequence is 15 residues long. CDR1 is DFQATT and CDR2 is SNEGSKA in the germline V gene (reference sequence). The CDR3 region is CSARSFRDSPYGYTF. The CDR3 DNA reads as TGCAGTGCTAGGTCTTTTCGGGACAGCCCCTATGGCTACACCTTC.

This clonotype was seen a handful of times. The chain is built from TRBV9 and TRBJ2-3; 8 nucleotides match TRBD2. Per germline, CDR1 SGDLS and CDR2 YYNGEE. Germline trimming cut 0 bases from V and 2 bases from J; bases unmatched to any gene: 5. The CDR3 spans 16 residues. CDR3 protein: CASSVVGSGTTDTQYF. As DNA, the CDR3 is TGTGCCAGCAGCGTAGTTGGTAGCGGGACCACAGATACGCAGTATTTT.

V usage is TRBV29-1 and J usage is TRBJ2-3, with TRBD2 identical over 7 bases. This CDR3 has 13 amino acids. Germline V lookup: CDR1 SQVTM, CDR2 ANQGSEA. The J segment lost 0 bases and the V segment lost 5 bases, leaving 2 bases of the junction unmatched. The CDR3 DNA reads TGCAGCGTTAATAGCGGGAGCACAGATACGCAGTATTTT. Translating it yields CSVNSGSTDTQYF.

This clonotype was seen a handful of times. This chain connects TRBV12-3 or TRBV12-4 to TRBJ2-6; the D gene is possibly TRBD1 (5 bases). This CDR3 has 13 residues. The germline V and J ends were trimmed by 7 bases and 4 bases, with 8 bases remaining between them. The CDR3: CASTPGGANVLTF. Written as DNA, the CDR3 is TGTGCCAGCACCCCAGGGGGGGCCAACGTCCTGACTTTC.

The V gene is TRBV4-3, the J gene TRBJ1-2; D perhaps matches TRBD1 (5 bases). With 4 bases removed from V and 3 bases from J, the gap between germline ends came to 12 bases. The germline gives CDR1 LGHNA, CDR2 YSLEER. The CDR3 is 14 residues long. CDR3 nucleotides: TGCGCCAGCAGCCCCCGGCAGGGTGACTATGGCTACACCTTC. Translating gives CASSPRQGDYGYTF.

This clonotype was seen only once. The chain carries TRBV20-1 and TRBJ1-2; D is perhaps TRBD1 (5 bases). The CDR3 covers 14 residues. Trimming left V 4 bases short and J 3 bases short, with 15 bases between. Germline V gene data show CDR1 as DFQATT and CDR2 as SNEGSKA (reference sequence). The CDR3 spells CSAMTVIGDYGYTF. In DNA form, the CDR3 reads TGCAGTGCTATGACAGTCATAGGGGACTATGGCTACACCTTC.

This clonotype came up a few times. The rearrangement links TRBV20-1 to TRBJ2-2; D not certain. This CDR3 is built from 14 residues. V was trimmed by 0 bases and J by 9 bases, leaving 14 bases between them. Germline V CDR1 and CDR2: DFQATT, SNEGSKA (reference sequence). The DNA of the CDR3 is TGCAGTGCTAGAGACAGGCCAGGCTCGCGGGAGCTGTTTTTT. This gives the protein CSARDRPGSRELFF.

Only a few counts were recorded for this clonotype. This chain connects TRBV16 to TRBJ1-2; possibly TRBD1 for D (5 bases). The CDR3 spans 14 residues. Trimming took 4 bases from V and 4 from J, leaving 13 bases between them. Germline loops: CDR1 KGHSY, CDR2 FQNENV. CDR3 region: CASSPDVGAYGYTF. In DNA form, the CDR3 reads TGTGCCAGCAGCCCCGACGTCGGGGCCTATGGCTACACCTTC. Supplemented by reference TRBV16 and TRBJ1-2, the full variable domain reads GEEVAQTPKHLVRGEGQKAKLYCAPIKGHSYVFWYQQVLKNEFKFLISFQNENVFDETGMPKERFSAKCLPNSPCSLEIQATKLEDSAVYFCASSPDVGAYGYTFGSGTRLTVV.

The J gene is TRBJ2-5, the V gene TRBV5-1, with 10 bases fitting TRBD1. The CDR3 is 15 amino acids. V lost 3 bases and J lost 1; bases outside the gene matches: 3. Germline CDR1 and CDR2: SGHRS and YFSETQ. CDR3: CASSSDRGVQETQYF. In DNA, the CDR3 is TGCGCCAGCAGCTCGGACAGGGGGGTCCAAGAGACCCAGTACTTC.

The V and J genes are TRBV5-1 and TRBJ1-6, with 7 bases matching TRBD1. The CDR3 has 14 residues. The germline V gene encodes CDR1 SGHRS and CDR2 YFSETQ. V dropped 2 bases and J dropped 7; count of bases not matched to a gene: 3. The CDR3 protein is CASSFRDRNSPLHF. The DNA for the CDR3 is TGCGCCAGCAGCTTCCGGGACAGAAATTCACCCCTCCACTTT. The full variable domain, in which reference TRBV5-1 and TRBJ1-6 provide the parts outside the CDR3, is KAGVTQTPRYLIKTRGQQVTLSCSPISGHRSVSWYQQTPGQGLQFLFEYFSETQRNKGNFPGRFSGRQFSNSRSEMNVSTLELGDSALYLCASSFRDRNSPLHFGNGTRLTVT.

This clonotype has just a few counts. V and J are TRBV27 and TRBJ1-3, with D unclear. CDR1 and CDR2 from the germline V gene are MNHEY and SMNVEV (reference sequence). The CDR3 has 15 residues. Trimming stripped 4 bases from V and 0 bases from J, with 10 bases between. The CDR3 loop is CASSSGRVSGNTIYF. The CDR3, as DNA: TGTGCCAGCAGTTCCGGACGGGTCTCTGGAAACACCATATATTTT.

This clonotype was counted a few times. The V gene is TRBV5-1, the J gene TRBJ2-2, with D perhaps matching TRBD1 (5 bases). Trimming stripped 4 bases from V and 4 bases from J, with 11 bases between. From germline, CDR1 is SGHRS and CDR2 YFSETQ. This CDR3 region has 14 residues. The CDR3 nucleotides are TGCGCCAGCAGCATTACAGGACGCACCGGGGAGCTGTTTTTT. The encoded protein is CASSITGRTGELFF.

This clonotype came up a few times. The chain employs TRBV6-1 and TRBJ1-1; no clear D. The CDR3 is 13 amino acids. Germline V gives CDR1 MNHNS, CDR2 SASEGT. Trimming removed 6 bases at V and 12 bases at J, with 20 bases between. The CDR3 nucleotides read TGTGCCAGCAGGCCGCCCTTTGTGGAGAAGTCTTTCTTT. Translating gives CASRPPFVEKSFF.

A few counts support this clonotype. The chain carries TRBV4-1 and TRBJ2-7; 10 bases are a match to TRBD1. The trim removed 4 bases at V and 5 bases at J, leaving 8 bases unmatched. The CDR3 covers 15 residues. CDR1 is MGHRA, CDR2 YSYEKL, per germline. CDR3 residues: CASSLVGTGANEQYF. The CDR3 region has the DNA TGCGCCAGCAGCCTAGTCGGGACAGGGGCGAACGAGCAGTACTTC.

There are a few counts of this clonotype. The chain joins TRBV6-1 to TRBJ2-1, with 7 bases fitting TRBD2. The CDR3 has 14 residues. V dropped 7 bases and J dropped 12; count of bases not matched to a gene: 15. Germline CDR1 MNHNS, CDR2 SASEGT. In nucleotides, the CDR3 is TGTGCCAGCAACACGATGGCGGGAGTAGCAGGGCAGTTCTTC. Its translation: CASNTMAGVAGQFF.

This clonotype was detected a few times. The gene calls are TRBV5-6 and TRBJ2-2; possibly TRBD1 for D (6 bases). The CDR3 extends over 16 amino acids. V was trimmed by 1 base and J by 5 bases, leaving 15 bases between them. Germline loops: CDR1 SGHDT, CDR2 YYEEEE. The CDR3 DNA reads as TGTGCCAGCAGCTTGCATTTACAGGGTCTAACCGGGGAGCTGTTTTTT. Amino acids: CASSLHLQGLTGELFF. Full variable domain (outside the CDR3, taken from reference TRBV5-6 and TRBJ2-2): DAGVTQSPTHLIKTRGQQVTLRCSPKSGHDTVSWYQQALGQGPQFIFQYYEEEERQRGNFPDRFSGHQFPNYSSELNVNALLLGDSALYLCASSLHLQGLTGELFFGEGSRLTVL.

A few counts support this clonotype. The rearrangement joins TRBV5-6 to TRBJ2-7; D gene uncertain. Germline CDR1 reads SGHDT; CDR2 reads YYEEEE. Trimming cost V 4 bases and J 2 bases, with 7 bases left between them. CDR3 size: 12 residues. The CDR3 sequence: CASSIRTYEQYF. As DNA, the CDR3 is TGTGCCAGCAGCATCCGGACCTACGAGCAGTACTTC.

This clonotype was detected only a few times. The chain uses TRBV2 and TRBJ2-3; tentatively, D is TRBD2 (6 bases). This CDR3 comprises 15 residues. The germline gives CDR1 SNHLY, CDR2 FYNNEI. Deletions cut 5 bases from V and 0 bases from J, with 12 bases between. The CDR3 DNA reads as TGTGCCAGCAGTCTAAACGGGGGTAGCACAGATACGCAGTATTTT. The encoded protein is CASSLNGGSTDTQYF.

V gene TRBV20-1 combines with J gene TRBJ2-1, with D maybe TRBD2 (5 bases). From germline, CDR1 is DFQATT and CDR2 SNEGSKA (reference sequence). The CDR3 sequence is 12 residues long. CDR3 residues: CSVRGAANEQFF. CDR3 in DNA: TGCAGCGTCCGGGGAGCGGCCAATGAGCAGTTCTTC.

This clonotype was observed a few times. This chain's CDR3 is CSVEARDTAFF. CDR3 DNA sequence: TGCAGCGTTGAGGCTCGGGATACAGCTTTCTTT. The genes are TRBV29-1 and TRBJ1-1; D is uncertain. The germline CDR1 and CDR2 sequences are SQVTM and ANQGSEA. This CDR3 has 11 amino acids. V was cut by 3 bases and J by 10 bases, with 12 bases left in between.